The 22 T cell receptor beta chains below come from one sample, sequenced in a study of cytomegalovirus exposure and HLA in healthy donors (dated by TCRdb to about 2017). Library construction relied on the immunoSEQ multiplex PCR assay. The multiplex PCR relied on a mix of 60 forward primers for TCR Vbeta segments and 13 reverse primers for TCR Jbeta segments. The table was pulled from immuneACCESS by TCRdb, which kept in-frame rearrangements only. Such tables lose some clones; where checked, under half of the loss comes from unresolved V genes, and the rest has no known cause. The sample includes about 31,000 clones, with around 40% observed a single time. Approximately 2% of the sample is in the top ten clones. The source material was PBMCs. The origin of the receptors is a woman aged 45 to 65 in good health and CMV-seronegative.

This clone was picked up one time. The chain employs TRBV13 and TRBJ1-3; 10 bases align to TRBD1. The trim removed 5 bases at V and 3 bases at J, leaving 4 bases unmatched. Germline V lookup: CDR1 PRHDT, CDR2 FYEKMQ (reference sequence). The CDR3 contains 15 residues. The chain's CDR3 is CASSGGQGVGNTIYF. The CDR3 nucleotides read TGTGCCAGCAGCGGTGGACAGGGGGTTGGAAACACCATATATTTT.

This clone was seen a handful of times. The chain combines TRBV5-1 with TRBJ2-7, with 12 bases identical to TRBD1. The germline V gene encodes CDR1 SGHRS and CDR2 YFSETQ. Losses at the gene ends were 4 bases for V and 5 bases for J; bases not matched to a gene: 4. CDR3 length: 14 residues. CDR3 DNA: TGCGCCAGCAGCCAGGGACAGGGGGCCAACGAGCAGTACTTC. Translation gives CASSQGQGANEQYF.

The rearrangement links TRBV12-5 to TRBJ2-2; 9 bases fit TRBD2. J lost 3 bases, V lost 2 bases, and 7 bases had no gene match. Germline V gene lookup returns CDR1 LGHNT and CDR2 FRNRAP. The length of the CDR3 is 17 residues. In DNA form, the CDR3 reads TGTGCTAGTGGTTTGCCCTACGGACTAGCGCACACCGGGGAGCTGTTTTTT. Translation gives CASGLPYGLAHTGELFF.

The chain uses TRBV2 and TRBJ1-2; a possible D gene is TRBD1 (5 bases). Trimming removed 3 bases at V and 2 bases at J, with 13 bases between. The CDR3 covers 15 residues. The V gene's germline CDR1 is SNHLY and CDR2 FYNNEI. Written as DNA, the CDR3 is TGTGCCAGCAGTGACTTTAAGGGGCCAAACTATGGCTACACCTTC. Amino acid sequence: CASSDFKGPNYGYTF.

V usage is TRBV7-9 and J usage is TRBJ1-6; 9 nucleotides match TRBD1. This CDR3 contains 17 residues. Germline trimming cut 7 bases from V and 6 bases from J; bases unmatched to any gene: 13. The germline CDR1 and CDR2 sequences are SEHNR and FQNEAQ (reference sequence). The CDR3 region has the DNA TGTGCCAGCATCAAAACCGGGACAGGGCCCACTAATTCACCCCTCCACTTT. Its protein is CASIKTGTGPTNSPLHF.

The chain combines TRBV5-1 with TRBJ2-5; TRBD1 might be the D (5 bases). Trimming removed 5 bases at V and 5 bases at J, with 13 bases between. The germline V gene encodes CDR1 SGHRS and CDR2 YFSETQ. The CDR3 is 13 amino acids. The CDR3, as DNA: TGCGCCAGCAGTAGGGGCGACGGGGAGACCCAGTACTTC. It specifies CASSRGDGETQYF.

The V and J genes are TRBV7-9 and TRBJ1-4; 8 positions match TRBD1. Trimming at V came to 6 bases and at J to 7 bases, leaving 4 bases not matched to a gene. This CDR3 has 13 amino acids. The germline V gene has CDR1 SEHNR and CDR2 FQNEAQ (reference sequence). The CDR3 sequence: CASSPDRGEKLFF. As DNA, the CDR3 is TGTGCCAGCAGTCCCGACAGGGGTGAAAAACTGTTTTTT.

This clone was picked up a small number of times. The chain couples TRBV2 to TRBJ2-2, with a tentative D call TRBD2 (6 bases). V gave up 4 bases and J gave up 3 bases, with 15 bases separating them. Germline CDR1 reads SNHLY; CDR2 reads FYNNEI. The CDR3 runs 16 residues. CDR3 region: CASSVLGGSDTGELFF. The CDR3 nucleotides read TGTGCCAGCAGTGTCCTCGGGGGTAGCGACACCGGGGAGCTGTTTTTT.

This clone was seen a handful of times. V and J are TRBV28 and TRBJ2-7; 11 nucleotides align to TRBD2. The CDR3 sequence is 14 residues long. With V trimmed by 5 bases and J by 6 bases, 6 bases remained unmatched. Germline loops: CDR1 MDHEN, CDR2 SYDVKM. DNA for the CDR3: TGTGCCAGCAGTCACGGGACTAGCGGCTCCGAGCAGTACTTC. Translated, it gives CASSHGTSGSEQYF.

This rearrangement joins TRBV7-2 to TRBJ2-2, with TRBD1 identical over 10 bases. CDR3 length: 14 residues. CDR1 is SGHTA, CDR2 FQGNSA, per germline. V shed 5 bases, J shed 8 bases, and the junction held 5 bases outside the gene matches. The CDR3 DNA is TGTGCCAGCAGCCCGGGACAGGGGAGGGGGGAGCTGTTTTTT. Translation: CASSPGQGRGELFF. The full variable domain, rest sourced from reference TRBV7-2 and TRBJ2-2, is GAGVSQSPSNKVTEKGKDVELRCDPISGHTALYWYRQSLGQGLEFLIYFQGNSAPDKSGLPSDRFSAERTGGSVSTLTIQRTQQEDSAVYLCASSPGQGRGELFFGEGSRLTVL.

This clone showed up just once. The chain has TRBV6-4 and TRBJ2-5; 7 positions agree with TRBD2. Germline V gene lookup returns CDR1 MRHNA and CDR2 SNTAGT. J lost 3 bases, V lost 6 bases, and 10 bases had no gene match. The CDR3 loop spans 15 amino acids. In nucleotides, the CDR3 is TGTGCCAGCAGGACTAGCACCCACGGGGAAGAGACCCAGTACTTC. Translated: CASRTSTHGEETQYF.

V and J are TRBV7-2 and TRBJ2-4; weak D call: TRBD2 (5 bases). Germline V gives CDR1 SGHTA, CDR2 FQGNSA. Trimming shortened V by 5 bases and J by 5 bases, and 25 bases separated the two germline ends. There are 18 residues in the CDR3. In DNA, the CDR3 is TGTGCCAGCAGCGCCCTGTATCTCTCTCAGCGGCTTGAAAACATTCAGTACTTC. Protein sequence: CASSALYLSQRLENIQYF.

The rearrangement joins TRBV12-5 to TRBJ2-7; D is possibly TRBD2 (6 bases). CDR3 length equals 12 residues. Germline loops: CDR1 LGHNT, CDR2 FRNRAP. The V gene lost 8 bases and the J gene lost 3 bases, with 11 bases spanning the gap. The CDR3 nucleotides are TGTGCTAGTAGCGGGCGGAACTACGAGCAGTACTTC. It encodes CASSGRNYEQYF.

This clone was seen a few times. V gene TRBV5-1 combines with J gene TRBJ2-7; TRBD2 agrees at 11 bases. The CDR3 is 15 residues long. The V gene's germline CDR1 is SGHRS and CDR2 YFSETQ. The J segment lost 5 bases and the V segment lost 2 bases, leaving 6 bases of the junction unmatched. The CDR3 here is CASSLLAGAPNEQYF. The CDR3 DNA reads as TGCGCCAGCAGCTTACTAGCGGGAGCACCCAACGAGCAGTACTTC. Based on the CDR3 plus reference TRBV5-1 and TRBJ2-7, the full variable domain is KAGVTQTPRYLIKTRGQQVTLSCSPISGHRSVSWYQQTPGQGLQFLFEYFSETQRNKGNFPGRFSGRQFSNSRSEMNVSTLELGDSALYLCASSLLAGAPNEQYFGPGTRLTVT.

V usage is TRBV28 and J usage is TRBJ2-5, with TRBD2 as a possible D gene (6 bases). Trimming left V 6 bases short and J 1 base short, with 6 bases between. The germline gives CDR1 MDHEN, CDR2 SYDVKM. The CDR3 is 12 amino acids. CDR3 nucleotides: TGTGCCAGCAGGACTAGCCAAGAGACCCAGTACTTC. Translation gives CASRTSQETQYF.

This clone was seen a handful of times. V gene TRBV6-5 combines with J gene TRBJ2-1, with 7 bases that match TRBD1. Trimming took 5 bases from V and 4 from J; bases not matched to a gene: 8. The CDR3 is 15 amino acids. Germline lookup yields CDR1 MNHEY and CDR2 SVGAGI. The CDR3 nucleotides read TGTGCCAGCAGTACCACCGGGACAGTATACAATGAGCAGTTCTTC. It specifies CASSTTGTVYNEQFF.

The chain combines TRBV7-9 with TRBJ2-3; 7 bases align to TRBD2. This CDR3 region has 16 residues. V was clipped by 5 bases and J by 1 base; unmatched bases: 9. CDR1 SEHNR and CDR2 FQNEAQ come from the germline V gene (reference sequence). CDR3 amino acids: CASSPLGAGGTDTQYF. CDR3 DNA sequence: TGTGCCAGCAGCCCCTTAGGTGCGGGGGGCACAGATACGCAGTATTTT. The entire variable domain, with the rest obtained from reference TRBV7-9 and TRBJ2-3, is as follows: DTGVSQNPRHKITKRGQNVTFRCDPISEHNRLYWYRQTLGQGPEFLTYFQNEAQLEKSRLLSDRFSAERPKGSFSTLEIQRTEQGDSAMYLCASSPLGAGGTDTQYFGPGTRLTVL.

The chain's CDR3 is CASSLGLASGISGANVLTF. Written as DNA, the CDR3 is TGTGCCAGCAGCTTGGGTTTGGCTAGCGGGATAAGTGGGGCCAACGTCCTGACTTTC. The chain carries TRBV5-4 and TRBJ2-6; 9 bases line up with TRBD2. The CDR3 sequence is 19 residues long. The V and J ends lost 0 bases and 3 bases, in that order; junction bases with no gene match: 10. The germline V gene encodes CDR1 SGHNT and CDR2 YYREEE (reference sequence).

This clone was seen only a few times. The chain employs TRBV5-1 and TRBJ2-5; D is unresolved. The CDR3 loop spans 13 amino acids. V was pared by 3 bases and J by 3 bases, with 9 bases between. CDR1 is SGHRS, CDR2 YFSETQ, per germline. The DNA of the CDR3 is TGCGCCAGCAGCTGGGCAGCTAAAGAGACCCAGTACTTC. The encoded protein is CASSWAAKETQYF.

The chain has TRBV7-6 and TRBJ1-1, with 8 bases matching TRBD1. V lost 1 base, J lost 10 bases, and 5 bases stayed unmatched. The germline V gene encodes CDR1 SGHVS and CDR2 FNYEAQ. The CDR3 runs 13 residues. CDR3 residues: CASSLGQGARAFF. Here the CDR3 DNA reads TGTGCCAGCAGCTTAGGGCAGGGGGCAAGAGCTTTCTTT.

This clone was observed a few times. The V call is TRBV27, the J call TRBJ1-2; TRBD1 might be the D (6 bases). V lost 6 bases, J lost 8 bases, and 13 bases lay in between. This CDR3 is 12 amino acids long. CDR1 is MNHEY, CDR2 SMNVEV, per germline (reference sequence). The CDR3 protein is CASSSGVGGYTF. As DNA, the CDR3 is TGTGCCAGCAGCTCAGGGGTGGGAGGCTACACCTTC.

This chain connects TRBV6-5 to TRBJ1-1; TRBD1 is a possible D gene (6 bases). V lost 2 bases and J 1 base, leaving 11 bases between the germline ends. The CDR3 loop spans 15 amino acids. The V gene's germline CDR1 is MNHEY and CDR2 SVGAGI. The CDR3 here is CASSYVGAGNTEAFF. CDR3 coding DNA: TGTGCCAGCAGTTACGTGGGGGCTGGGAACACTGAAGCTTTCTTT.